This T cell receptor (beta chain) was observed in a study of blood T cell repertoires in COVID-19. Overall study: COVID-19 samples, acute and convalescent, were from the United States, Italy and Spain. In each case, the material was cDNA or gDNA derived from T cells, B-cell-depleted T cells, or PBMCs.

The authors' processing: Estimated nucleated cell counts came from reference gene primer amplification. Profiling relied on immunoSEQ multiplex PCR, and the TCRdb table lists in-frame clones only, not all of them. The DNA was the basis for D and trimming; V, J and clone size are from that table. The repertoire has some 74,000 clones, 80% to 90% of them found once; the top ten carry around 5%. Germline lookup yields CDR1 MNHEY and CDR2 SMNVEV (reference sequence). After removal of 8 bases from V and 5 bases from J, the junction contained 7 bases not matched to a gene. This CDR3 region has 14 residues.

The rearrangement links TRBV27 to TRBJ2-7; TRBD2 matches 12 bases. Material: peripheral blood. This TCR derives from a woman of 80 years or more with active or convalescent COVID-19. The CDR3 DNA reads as TGTGCCAGCCGGGAGACTAGCGGGAGAAACGAGCAGTACTTC. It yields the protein CASRETSGRNEQYF.